The 23 T cell receptor beta chains presented below share a single source sample, sequenced in a study of blood T cell repertoires in COVID-19. Measured with immunoSEQ multiplex PCR; TCRdb has only the in-frame clones, and not every one. The sample comprises 140,000 to 150,000 clones, 86% of which are singletons, and more than 3.5% rests with the top ten. Material for sequencing was PBMCs or T cells enriched from blood (not recorded which). Receptor source: a man between 45 and 60 years old who had recovered from COVID-19.

The chain carries TRBV19 and TRBJ1-5, with D uncertain. The CDR3 extends over 13 amino acids. Germline CDR1 is LNHDA and CDR2 is SQIVND (reference sequence). Trimming removed 7 bases at V and 3 bases at J, with 10 bases between. In nucleotides, the CDR3 is TGTGCCAGTACCAGGCACGTCAATCAGCCCCAGCATTTT. Encoded protein: CASTRHVNQPQHF.

The chain links TRBV28 to TRBJ2-2; D call uncertain. The germline V and J ends were trimmed by 3 bases and 1 base, with 6 bases remaining between them. The CDR3 sequence is 14 residues long. The germline CDR1 and CDR2 sequences are MDHEN and SYDVKM. This chain's CDR3 is CASSFSRNTGELFF. In DNA, the CDR3 is TGTGCCAGCAGTTTTAGTAGGAACACCGGGGAGCTGTTTTTT.

Of note for this clone: The germline gene is not matched at one end of the junction; a read error may be the cause. The chain combines TRBV30 with TRBJ2-5; no clear D. This CDR3 is 13 amino acids long. Germline loops: CDR1 GTSNPN, CDR2 SVGIG (reference sequence). The CDR3 sequence: CAWNGRLLEAQYF. The CDR3 nucleotides read TGTGCCTGGAACGGCCGCCTGTTAGAGGCCCAGTACTTC.

This clone was counted between two and nine times. This chain links TRBV7-2 with TRBJ1-2; TRBD1 aligns across 9 bases. The trim removed 5 bases at V and 6 bases at J, leaving 7 bases unmatched. This CDR3 is built from 14 residues. CDR1 SGHTA and CDR2 FQGNSA come from the germline V gene. CDR3 in DNA: TGTGCCAGCAGCCCTCGGGACAGGGCGAATGGCTACACCTTC. Translated: CASSPRDRANGYTF.

The chain recombines TRBV6-2 or TRBV6-3 with TRBJ1-1; no clear D gene. Germline V gene lookup returns CDR1 MNHEY and CDR2 SVGEGT. The V end lost 0 bases, the J end lost 7 bases, and 6 bases lay between the germline ends. CDR3 size: 12 residues. The CDR3 here is CASSYSTSEAFF. CDR3 in DNA: TGTGCCAGCAGTTACTCGACTAGTGAAGCTTTCTTT.

This clone showed up just once. This chain uses TRBV4-3 with TRBJ2-1; 9 bases map to TRBD2. Germline lookup yields CDR1 LGHNA and CDR2 YSLEER. V lost 0 bases to trimming and J lost 12 bases; unmatched junction nucleotides: 15. The CDR3 runs 17 residues. CDR3 nucleotides: TGCGCCAGCAGCCAAGAGTTAGCGGGAGTTGGTGAGTGGGGGCAGTTCTTC. This gives the protein CASSQELAGVGEWGQFF.

The CDR3 coding sequence is TGTGCCTGGAGCAGAGGTGGCTTTATGAGCTCCTATAATTCACCCCTCCACTTT. It codes for CAWSRGGFMSSYNSPLHF. This chain joins TRBV30 and TRBJ1-6; D unresolved. The V gene's germline CDR1 is GTSNPN and CDR2 SVGIG (reference sequence). The CDR3 has 18 amino acids. Trimming took off 3 bases at V and 0 bases at J, with 18 bases between the two ends.

In this sample, this clone turned up a few times. The genes are TRBV5-3 and TRBJ2-2; 7 nucleotides line up with TRBD1. TRBV5-3 is assigned to the ORF class and has an uncertain function. The CDR3 sequence is 14 residues long. V shed 0 bases and J 6 bases; nucleotides not matched to a gene: 2. CDR3 in DNA: TGTGCCAGAAGCTTGGAGACAGGGCCCGGGGAGCTGTTTTTT. It codes for CARSLETGPGELFF.

The chain joins TRBV20-1 to TRBJ1-2, with D perhaps matching TRBD1 (6 bases). This CDR3 contains 10 residues. The V gene lost 7 bases and the J gene lost 8 bases, with 11 bases spanning the gap. Germline loops: CDR1 DFQATT, CDR2 SNEGSKA (reference sequence). Here the CDR3 DNA reads TGCAGTGATGGGGGGGCCGGCTACACCTTC. It specifies CSDGGAGYTF.

The CDR3 coding sequence is TGTGCCAGCAGTCCCAGGACAGGGTGGGGCGAAAAACTGTTTTTT. Its translation is CASSPRTGWGEKLFF. The chain has TRBV28 and TRBJ1-4; TRBD1 aligns across 8 bases. CDR3 length: 15 amino acids. In germline, CDR1 is MDHEN, CDR2 SYDVKM. V shed 5 bases and J 8 bases; nucleotides not matched to a gene: 10.

The rearrangement links TRBV7-2 to TRBJ1-5; a weak D match, TRBD1 (5 bases). CDR3 size: 16 residues. V lost 1 base to trimming and J lost 2 bases, with 12 bases between them. CDR1 SGHTA and CDR2 FQGNSA come from the germline V gene. The CDR3 sequence is CASSLGVQGGNQPQHF. In DNA form, the CDR3 reads TGTGCCAGCAGCTTAGGTGTCCAGGGCGGCAATCAGCCCCAGCATTTT.

This rearrangement joins TRBV29-1 to TRBJ1-3; 10 bases match TRBD1. Trimming cost V 7 bases and J 2 bases; bases outside gene matches: 2. Germline assignment: CDR1 SQVTM and CDR2 ANQGSEA. The CDR3 has 13 residues. Here the CDR3 reads CSGTGGAGNTIYF. Here the CDR3 DNA reads TGCAGCGGGACAGGGGGTGCTGGAAACACCATATATTTT.

The chain links TRBV24-1 to TRBJ1-5, with a possible D match to TRBD1 (5 bases). This CDR3 contains 16 residues. Deletions cut 0 bases from V and 1 base from J, with 9 bases between. Per the germline V gene, CDR1 is KGHDR and CDR2 is SFDVKD. CDR3 bases: TGTGCCACCAGTGATTTGCCGGGGGGGAGCAATCAGCCCCAGCATTTT. Its protein product is CATSDLPGGSNQPQHF.

The rearrangement links TRBV7-2 to TRBJ2-6; 7 nucleotides agree with TRBD2. J was trimmed by 2 bases and V by 7 bases; bases with no gene match: 8. This CDR3 comprises 16 residues. In germline, CDR1 is SGHTA, CDR2 FQGNSA. The CDR3 sequence: CASKLSGGAGANVLTF. The CDR3 DNA reads TGTGCCAGCAAGCTTAGTGGGGGGGCTGGGGCCAACGTCCTGACTTTC.

The V and J genes are TRBV27 and TRBJ2-2; D perhaps matches TRBD2 (5 bases). V lost 2 bases, J lost 3 bases, and 13 bases lay in between. From germline, CDR1 is MNHEY and CDR2 SMNVEV (reference sequence). The CDR3 loop spans 16 amino acids. This chain's CDR3 is CASSLRLLRDTGELFF. CDR3 DNA sequence: TGTGCCAGCAGTTTAAGACTACTAAGGGACACCGGGGAGCTGTTTTTT.

The CDR3 sequence: CASSLARTTSNQPQHF. In DNA form, the CDR3 reads TGTGCCAGCAGCTTAGCGCGCACTACTAGCAATCAGCCCCAGCATTTT. The chain uses TRBV7-8 and TRBJ1-5; D is ambiguous. V dropped 0 bases and J dropped 0 bases, with 9 bases sitting between them. From germline, CDR1 is SGHVS and CDR2 FQNEAQ. This CDR3 contains 16 residues.

To note about this clone: The same CDR3 is also encoded by other DNA sequences in this sample. The chain couples TRBV9 to TRBJ2-2, with 7 bases aligning to TRBD1. CDR1 is SGDLS and CDR2 is YYNGEE in the germline V gene. This CDR3 has 15 amino acids. After removal of 0 bases from V and 1 base from J, the junction contained 0 bases not matched to a gene. DNA of the CDR3: TGTGCCAGCAGCGTAGGACAGGGGAACACCGGGGAGCTGTTTTTT. Amino acids: CASSVGQGNTGELFF.

V and J are TRBV7-2 and TRBJ2-7; TRBD2 agrees at 14 bases. V was clipped by 1 base and J by 13 bases; unmatched bases: 6. From germline, CDR1 is SGHTA and CDR2 FQGNSA. This CDR3 has 14 residues. The CDR3 is CASSLGGLAGGGYF. In nucleotides, the CDR3 is TGTGCCAGCAGCTTAGGTGGACTAGCGGGAGGCGGTTACTTC.

The chain combines TRBV11-1 with TRBJ2-7, with 7 bases lining up with TRBD2. CDR1 is SGHAT and CDR2 is FQDESV in the germline V gene (reference sequence). The length of the CDR3 is 14 residues. V gave up 3 bases and J gave up 0 bases; unmatched junction bases: 2. In DNA form, the CDR3 reads TGTGCCAGCAGCTTGAGCGGGACCTCCTACGAGCAGTACTTC. It codes for CASSLSGTSYEQYF.

The chain combines TRBV18 with TRBJ2-2; the match to TRBD2 covers 7 bases. V was clipped by 6 bases and J by 5 bases; unmatched bases: 9. Germline loops: CDR1 KGHSH, CDR2 LQKENI. This CDR3 has 15 residues. In DNA form, the CDR3 reads TGTGCCAGCTCCCGGGAGGCAGGGCGGACCGGGGAGCTGTTTTTT. Translation gives CASSREAGRTGELFF.

This clone came up once. The junction departs from germline at one end; a sequencing error may be responsible. The V and J genes are TRBV2 and TRBJ2-2; 8 bases are shared with TRBD1. CDR1 and CDR2 (germline): SNHLY, FYNNEI. The CDR3 totals 17 residues. CDR3 amino acids: CASKIQPGGAKTGELFF. The DNA of the CDR3 is TGTGCCAGCAAGATCCAACCAGGGGGCGCGAAGACCGGGGAGCTGTTTTTT.

A single count supports this clone. The chain uses TRBV27 and TRBJ1-4; no definite D call. The CDR3 covers 15 residues. Germline V lookup: CDR1 MNHEY, CDR2 SMNVEV (reference sequence). Deletions cut 2 bases from V and 0 bases from J, with 7 bases between. The CDR3 DNA reads as TGTGCCAGCAGTTTAGCCGGGGCAACTAATGAAAAACTGTTTTTT. Its protein is CASSLAGATNEKLFF.

CDR3 bases: TGTGCCAGCAGCTTGGGACAGCGAATTTATAACACTGAAGCTTTCTTT. This encodes CASSLGQRIYNTEAFF. The rearrangement uses TRBV7-3 and TRBJ1-1, with 7 bases matching TRBD1. In germline, CDR1 is SGHTA, CDR2 FQGTGA. The CDR3 has 16 residues. Unmatched junction bases numbered 9, after V lost 3 bases and J lost 2 bases. Looking up the rest from reference TRBV7-3 and TRBJ1-1 gives the full variable domain: GAGVSQTPSNKVTEKGKYVELRCDPISGHTALYWYRQSLGQGPEFLIYFQGTGAADDSGLPNDRFFAVRPEGSVSTLKIQRTERGDSAVYLCASSLGQRIYNTEAFFGQGTRLTVV.